This record looks at one TCR beta chain sequence and its context. Its antigen remains unidentified. One base away there is no much larger clone; base qualities are not given. The sample's time point label, in plain terms: cycle 1 day 1 (C1D1), immediately before nivolumab initiation. All trial patients had relapsed after autologous stem cell transplantation, with cohorts A, B and C differing in prior brentuximab vedotin exposure. A total of roughly 57 patients with relapsed/refractory classical Hodgkin lymphoma made up the trial cohort, and each patient's best overall response was complete response, partial response or progressive disease. Single-agent nivolumab was administered to trial patients in the multi-cohort phase II CheckMate 205 trial. Best overall response was determined by an independent review committee according to the 2007 International Working Group response criteria. PBMCs from the trial were collected at three points: immediately before nivolumab initiation (C1D1), and during therapy at cycle 2 day 1 and cycle 4 day 1. After peripheral blood was drawn into 8 mL Vacutainer Cell Preparation Tubes, PBMCs were isolated by centrifugation and then cryopreserved.

Genomic DNA was extracted with the Qiagen DNeasy kit from unsorted PBMCs and from negatively selected CD4+ and CD8+ fractions. Amplification of TCR beta CDR3 regions was done by immunoSEQ multiplex PCR with primers that anneal to V and J segments. A synthetic immune receptor repertoire was used to minimize amplification bias, and any residual bias was removed computationally once sequencing was done. Concerning the study's data processing: Repertoire diversity was quantified as the Shannon entropy index using custom Python scripts. The unsorted, CD4+ and CD8+ repertoires were each analyzed separately, with the exception of combined analyses, where CD4+ and CD8+ sequences were merged in silico. A clone was considered expanded if an increase in frequency of at least 2-fold after treatment relative to C1D1 was found, and a pseudocount of 0.5 was applied to clones undetected at baseline. Singleton clones were defined as clones with 0 or 1 copy at C1D1, and non-singleton clones were defined as clones with 2 or more copies. Clones expanded in unsorted samples were assigned a CD4+, CD8+ or unknown annotation through matching of protein sequences in sorted samples from the same patient. Wilcoxon tests on paired samples were used to test changes in diversity from C1D1 to C4D1. TCRdb obtained this table from immuneACCESS and retained in-frame rearrangements with V and J assigned. These tables miss some clones; where compared with another copy, unresolved V genes account for less than half of the shortfall, and the remainder is unexplained. V and J calls and clone size are copied from that table; D and trimming were computed from the DNA. This sample is represented by approximately 41,000 clones; over 75% of them were singletons. 13% of the sample is taken by the ten largest.

This entry is derived from a study of PD-1 blockade in classical Hodgkin lymphoma (dated by TCRdb to between 2020 and 2021). At the level of the whole study: Nivolumab dosing was 3 mg/kg intravenously every 2 weeks, continuing until either disease progression or unacceptable toxicity. The study used CyTOF and TCR beta sequencing to define a peripheral blood immune signature of response to PD-1 blockade in classical Hodgkin lymphoma. Study-wide findings and limitations: Among trial patients, those achieving complete response had baseline diversity similar to that of newly diagnosed patients, while diversity was significantly lower in partial responders and progressors. By C4D1, a significant rise was seen in CD4+ TCR diversity but not in CD8+ TCR diversity (p=0.0027 vs p=0.16), and the rise was most apparent among complete responders (p=0.02). Newly diagnosed patients were reported to have lower baseline TCR diversity than healthy donors, and relapsed/refractory patients were reported to have lower baseline TCR diversity still. Patients starting nivolumab less than 1 year after ASCT had lower diversity and were excluded from later analyses to avoid confounding by immune reconstitution. Only a single clinical trial cohort was studied, and what caused the repertoire differences, possibly disease activity or prior therapy, remained undefined.

Here the sequenced sample was peripheral blood mononuclear cells (PBMCs), taken at baseline. The clonotype was recovered from a human donor with classical Hodgkin lymphoma.

Read as DNA, the sequence is TGTGCCAGCAGCCGGGGGACGGGCGAGGGTTACGAGCAGTACTTC. Its coded protein is CASSRGTGEGYEQYF. The chain was built from TRBV7-9 and TRBJ2-7, and TRBD2 may be the D gene, going by 6 matching bases. V is shortened by 5 bases, J by 4 bases, and the region joining them spans 18 bases. The germline V gene (reference sequence) sets CDR1 to SEHNR and CDR2 to FQNEAQ. The CDR3 measures 15 amino acids from cysteine to phenylalanine. Of all the DNA, just the CDR3 is kept, 45 bases in frame from base 1.